A selection of T cell receptor beta chains follows, all from one sample in a study of blood T cells in healthy people across ages. Each CDR3 protein is one row after TCRdb ran MiXCR on the 5' RACE reads. The sample consists of 250,000 to 300,000 distinct CDR3 sequences, around 30% of them appearing once. The sample taken for sequencing was blood. These receptors came from a woman aged 70-85 years in good health. CDR3s include the opening cysteine and the closing phenylalanine or tryptophan. D genes are given only for firm matches. A row's size may be missing; if present it is once, few, many or a size class.

DNA	CDR3	V	J	size	D
TGTGCCAGCAGCTTAGTGGATATCCCCTACAATGAGCAGTTCTTC	CASSLVDIPYNEQFF	TRBV7-2	TRBJ2-1	few	-
TGCAGTGCTGGTGGCGGCAGGGCGGCGAGTCGGTTAAATTGGGCCCTCCACTTT	CSAGGGRAASRLNWALHF	TRBV20-1	TRBJ1-6	few	-
TGTGCCAGCAGCTTAAGAGGGACGGGGGAAGTGGGAAAACTGTTTTTT	CASSLRGTGEVGKLFF	TRBV7-2	TRBJ1-4	few	-
TGCGCCAGCAGGGAAGGGTATTCCCAAGAGACCCAGTACTTC	CASREGYSQETQYF	TRBV5-1	TRBJ2-5	-	-
TGCGCCAGCAGCCAAGTCGACAGTTATAATGAAAAACTGTTTTTT	CASSQVDSYNEKLFF	TRBV4-1	TRBJ1-4	few	-
TGTGCCAGCAGTCCTTACAGGGGGGAACAGCCCCAGCATTTT	CASSPYRGEQPQHF	TRBV28	TRBJ1-5	few	TRBD1
TGTGCCAGCAGCATCCCCCAGGGGGCGCGCGCTTTCTTT	CASSIPQGARAFF	TRBV7-9	TRBJ1-1	-	TRBD1
TGTGCCAGCTCACCACCGCAGGGGAGTGTTGAGCAGTACTTC	CASSPPQGSVEQYF	TRBV18	TRBJ2-5	-	-
TGCAGCGTTGAAGTCTCGGCTAGCGGGAGGATCACAGATACGCAGTATTTT	CSVEVSASGRITDTQYF	TRBV29-1	TRBJ2-3	-	TRBD2
TGTGCCAGCAGCTTGTTGTCTAGGCTAGCGTCCTACAATGAGCAGTTCTTC	CASSLLSRLASYNEQFF	TRBV5-6	TRBJ2-1	-	-
TGTGCCAGCAGCTTGCGGGATATAGGCCTAAATGAAAAACTGTTTTTT	CASSLRDIGLNEKLFF	TRBV5-6	TRBJ1-4	-	-
TGCGCCAGCAGCTTGGAAGCCGGGGTCAATGAGCAGCTCTTC	CASSLEAGVNEQLF	TRBV5-1	TRBJ2-7	-	-
TGCGCCAGCAGCACCAGAAGTAGCGGGGGAGAGACCCAGTACTTC	CASSTRSSGGETQYF	TRBV4-3	TRBJ2-5	few	TRBD2
TGCAGTGCTAGAGATTTACGCGTCATGGAGACCCAGTACTTC	CSARDLRVMETQYF	TRBV20-1	TRBJ2-5	few	-
TGCAGCGTTGAGGGGTTAAGCCGGGATACGCAGTATTTT	CSVEGLSRDTQYF	TRBV29-1	TRBJ2-3	-	-
TGTGCCAGCAGTCGATGGACTGGCTCGCGACCGAACAATGAGCAGTTCTTC	CASSRWTGSRPNNEQFF	TRBV28	TRBJ2-1	many	-
TGCAGCGTTGTTGGGGGCAGCCCTAGGAAAGGCTACACCTTC	CSVVGGSPRKGYTF	TRBV29-1	TRBJ1-2	-	-
TGTGCCAGCTCACTACAGAAGGGAAGGGAGACCCAGTACTTC	CASSLQKGRETQYF	TRBV18	TRBJ2-5	few	-
TGTGCCAGCAGCCAAGGGACAGGGAAGACCCAGTACTTC	CASSQGTGKTQYF	TRBV3-1	TRBJ2-5	few	TRBD1
TGTGCCAGCAGCTTCAAGTCTGGGACAGGGTACGAGCAGTACTTC	CASSFKSGTGYEQYF	TRBV5-5	TRBJ2-7	few	TRBD1
TGCGCCAGCAGCTTGGATCTGCAGACCCAGTACTTC	CASSLDLQTQYF	TRBV5-1	TRBJ2-5	many	-
TGCAGCGTTGCAGGGGGACAGGGTGAAGCTTTCTTT	CSVAGGQGEAFF	TRBV29-1	TRBJ1-1	few	TRBD1
TGTGCCAGCAGCCCCCGCGGGAGGTCCTACAATGAGCAGTTCTTC	CASSPRGRSYNEQFF	TRBV13	TRBJ2-1	many	TRBD2
TGTGCCAGCAGTCCGAGCGGACTAGCGGGAGAGCCTGGGGCCAACGTCCTGACTTTC	CASSPSGLAGEPGANVLTF	TRBV28	TRBJ2-6	few	TRBD2
TGCAGTGCTAGAGGAGTGAAAAATTCACCCCTCCACTTT	CSARGVKNSPLHF	TRBV20-1	TRBJ1-6	many	-